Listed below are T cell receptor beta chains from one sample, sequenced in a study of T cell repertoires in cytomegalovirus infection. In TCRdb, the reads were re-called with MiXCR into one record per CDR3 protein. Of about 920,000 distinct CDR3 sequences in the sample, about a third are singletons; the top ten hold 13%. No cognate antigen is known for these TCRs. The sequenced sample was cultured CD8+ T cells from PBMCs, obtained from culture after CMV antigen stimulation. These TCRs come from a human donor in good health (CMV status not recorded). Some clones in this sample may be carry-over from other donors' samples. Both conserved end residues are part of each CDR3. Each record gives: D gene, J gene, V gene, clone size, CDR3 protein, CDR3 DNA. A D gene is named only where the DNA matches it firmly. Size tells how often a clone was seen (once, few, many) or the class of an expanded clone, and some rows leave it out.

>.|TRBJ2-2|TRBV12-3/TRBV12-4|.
CASTPTVNTGELFF
TGTGCCAGCACCCCGACGGTGAACACCGGGGAGCTGTTTTTT
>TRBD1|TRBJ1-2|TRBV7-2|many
CASSHSRDRGRYGYTF
TGTGCCAGCAGCCACAGCCGGGACAGGGGAAGGTATGGCTACACCTTC
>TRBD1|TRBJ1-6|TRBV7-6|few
CASSDRTGRPNSPLHF
TGTGCCAGCAGCGACCGGACAGGTCGCCCGAATTCACCCCTCCACTTT
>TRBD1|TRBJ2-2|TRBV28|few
CASRDRGHRPANTGELFF
TGTGCCAGCAGAGACAGGGGGCATAGACCAGCGAACACCGGGGAGCTGTTTTTT
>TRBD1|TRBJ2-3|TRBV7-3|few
CASSRTGFSTDTQYF
TGTGCCAGCAGCCGGACAGGATTTAGCACAGATACGCAGTATTTT
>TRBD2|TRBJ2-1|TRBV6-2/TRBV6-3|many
CASSYTTSGNNNEQFF
TGTGCCAGCAGTTACACAACTAGCGGGAATAACAATGAGCAGTTCTTC
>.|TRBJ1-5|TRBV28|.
CASSFGEHQPQHF
TGTGCCAGCAGTTTCGGAGAACACCAGCCCCAGCATTTT
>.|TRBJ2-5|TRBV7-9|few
CASSLSEPIETQYF
TGTGCCAGCAGCCTCAGCGAGCCGATAGAGACCCAGTACTTC
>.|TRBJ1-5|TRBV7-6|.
CASSRADDQSQHF
TGTGCCAGCTCACGGGCTGACGATCAGTCCCAGCATTTT
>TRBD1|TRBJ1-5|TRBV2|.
CASNGMQGEWPQHF
TGTGCCAGCAATGGGATGCAGGGGGAATGGCCCCAGCATTTT
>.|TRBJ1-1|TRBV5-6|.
CASSHGRPGTEAFF
TGTGCCAGCAGCCATGGTCGCCCGGGGACTGAAGCTTTCTTT
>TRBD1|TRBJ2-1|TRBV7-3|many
CASSSGTGLPYNEQFF
TGTGCCAGCAGCTCAGGGACAGGATTGCCCTACAATGAGCAGTTCTTC
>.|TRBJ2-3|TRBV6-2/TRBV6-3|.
CASSDKGPAGDSTDTQYF
TGTGCCAGCAGTGATAAGGGACCGGCAGGGGATAGCACAGATACGCAGTATTTT
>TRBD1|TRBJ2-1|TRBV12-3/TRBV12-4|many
CASNMGQGNNEQFF
TGTGCCAGCAATATGGGACAGGGAAACAATGAGCAGTTCTTC
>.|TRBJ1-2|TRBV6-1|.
CASRHSNYGYTF
TGTGCCAGCAGGCACAGTAACTATGGCTACACCTTC
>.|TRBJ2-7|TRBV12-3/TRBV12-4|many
CASSTGVRGYEQYF
TGTGCCAGCAGCACGGGCGTCCGGGGCTACGAGCAGTACTTC
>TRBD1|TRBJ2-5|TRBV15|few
CATSRDRGRRETQYF
TGTGCCACCAGCAGGGACAGGGGGCGCAGGGAGACCCAGTACTTC
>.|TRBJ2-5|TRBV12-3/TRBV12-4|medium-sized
CASSQSQDARETQYF
TGTGCCAGCAGCCAATCTCAGGACGCACGAGAGACCCAGTACTTC
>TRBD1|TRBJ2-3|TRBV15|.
CATSRDRGFTDTQYF
TGTGCCACCAGCAGGGACAGGGGTTTCACAGATACGCAGTATTTT
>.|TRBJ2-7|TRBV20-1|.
CSARVASSEYF
TGCAGTGCTAGAGTAGCCTCCTCGGAGTACTTC
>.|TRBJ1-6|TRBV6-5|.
CASSFYRVPNSPLHF
TGTGCCAGCAGTTTCTACAGGGTACCCAATTCACCCCTCCACTTT
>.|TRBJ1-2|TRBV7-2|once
CASSLTFPLCTF
TGTGCCAGCAGCTTAACGTTTCCCCTGTGCACCTTC
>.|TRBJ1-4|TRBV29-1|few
CSVEGLNNEKLFF
TGCAGCGTGGAGGGACTGAATAATGAAAAACTGTTTTTT
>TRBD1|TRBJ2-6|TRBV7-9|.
CASSRPRTGVDGANVLTF
TGTGCCAGCAGTAGACCGAGGACAGGGGTGGATGGGGCCAACGTCCTGACTTTC
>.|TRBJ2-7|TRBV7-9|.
CASRLAHEQNF
TGTGCCAGCAGGCTAGCTCACGAGCAGAACTTC
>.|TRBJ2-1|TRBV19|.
CASSPWGIESSYNEQFF
TGTGCCAGTAGTCCCTGGGGCATCGAAAGCTCCTACAATGAGCAGTTCTTC
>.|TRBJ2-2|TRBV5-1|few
CASSLEPSSGELFF
TGCGCCAGCAGCTTGGAACCGAGTTCCGGGGAGCTGTTTTTT
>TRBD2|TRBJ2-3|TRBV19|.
CASSIAPGGVSDTQYF
TGTGCCAGTAGTATAGCTCCCGGGGGGGTTTCAGATACGCAGTATTTT
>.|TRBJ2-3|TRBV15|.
CATHRPSTDTQYF
TGTGCCACCCACAGGCCAAGCACAGATACGCAGTATTTT
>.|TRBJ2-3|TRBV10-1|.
CASSDGRPSDTQYF
TGCGCCAGCAGTGACGGACGTCCGTCAGATACGCAGTATTTT
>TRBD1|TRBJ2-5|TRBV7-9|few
CASSLGKQGGQETQYF
TGTGCCAGCAGCTTAGGAAAACAGGGGGGCCAAGAGACCCAGTACTTC
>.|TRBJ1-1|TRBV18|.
CASSPSSWPTEAFF
TGTGCCAGCTCACCGAGCTCGTGGCCTACTGAAGCTTTCTTT
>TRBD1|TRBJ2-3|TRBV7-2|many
CASSWTGGGKDTQYF
TGTGCCAGCAGCTGGACAGGGGGAGGGAAAGATACGCAGTATTTT
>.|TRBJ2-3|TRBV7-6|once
CASSLSPALGDTQYF
TGTGCTAGCAGCTTATCCCCCGCATTGGGAGATACGCAGTATTTT
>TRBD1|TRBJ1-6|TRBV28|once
CASLGTGGAGVHF
TGTGCCAGCCTCGGGACAGGGGGCGCAGGGGTCCACTTT
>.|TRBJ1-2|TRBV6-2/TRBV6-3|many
CASSYYSMTAEDYGYTF
TGTGCCAGCAGTTACTATTCGATGACAGCTGAGGACTATGGCTACACCTTC
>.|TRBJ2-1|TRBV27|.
CASSPGGLRNEQFF
TGTGCCAGCAGCCCGGGGGGCCTGAGAAATGAGCAGTTCTTC
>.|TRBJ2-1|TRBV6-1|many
CASSESPVGGPDEQFF
TGTGCCAGCAGTGAATCTCCGGTGGGGGGGCCTGATGAGCAGTTCTTC
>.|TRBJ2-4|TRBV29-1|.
CSVVSKNIQYF
TGCAGCGTCGTAAGCAAAAACATTCAGTACTTC
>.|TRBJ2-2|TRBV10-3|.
CVISELGPSPYTGELFF
TGTGTCATCAGTGAGCTGGGTCCTTCCCCCTACACCGGGGAGCTGTTTTTT
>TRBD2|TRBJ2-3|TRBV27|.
CATEKRGGHTDTQYF
TGTGCCACCGAAAAGCGGGGAGGGCACACAGATACGCAGTATTTT
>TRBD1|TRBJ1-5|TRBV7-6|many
CASSPGQGNQPQHF
TGTGCCAGCAGCCCTGGACAGGGAAATCAGCCCCAGCATTTT
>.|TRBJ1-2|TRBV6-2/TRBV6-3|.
CATEGVNYGYTF
TGTGCCACGGAGGGGGTGAACTATGGCTACACCTTC
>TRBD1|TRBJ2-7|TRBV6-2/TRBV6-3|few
CASSYSWDRGGYEQYF
TGTGCCAGCAGTTACTCCTGGGACAGGGGAGGGTACGAGCAGTACTTC
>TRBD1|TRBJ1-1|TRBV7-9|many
CASSTQTGGLRDTEAFF
TGTGCCAGCAGCACCCAAACAGGGGGCTTGAGGGACACTGAAGCTTTCTTT
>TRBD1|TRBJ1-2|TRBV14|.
CASSHLRTGKYYGYTF
TGTGCCAGCAGCCACCTCAGGACAGGAAAGTACTATGGCTACACCTTC
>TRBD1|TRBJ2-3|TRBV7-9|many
CASSPRTGEADTQYF
TGTGCCAGCAGCCCCCGGACAGGTGAAGCAGATACGCAGTATTTT
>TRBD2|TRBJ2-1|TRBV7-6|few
CASSLAWGGVYNEQFF
TGTGCCAGCAGCTTAGCGTGGGGGGGGGTATACAATGAGCAGTTCTTC
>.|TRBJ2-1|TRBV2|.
CASSGVEGSRDEQFF
TGTGCCAGCAGTGGAGTGGAGGGGTCGCGGGATGAGCAGTTCTTC
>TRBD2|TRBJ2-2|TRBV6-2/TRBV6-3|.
CAISGGRTGELFF
TGTGCCATTAGCGGGGGAAGAACCGGGGAGCTGTTTTTT
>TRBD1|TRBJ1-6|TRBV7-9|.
CASGRDRGNNSPLHF
TGTGCCAGCGGACGGGACAGGGGCAATAATTCACCCCTCCACTTT
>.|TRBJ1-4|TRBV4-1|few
CASSLRRPEKLFF
TGCGCCAGCAGCCTCAGACGACCTGAAAAACTGTTTTTT
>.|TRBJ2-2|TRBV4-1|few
CASSQDRWGSGELFF
TGCGCCAGCAGCCAAGATAGATGGGGATCCGGGGAGCTGTTTTTT
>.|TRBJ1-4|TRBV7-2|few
CASSLDGGEKLFF
TGTGCCAGCAGTCTAGACGGTGGTGAAAAACTGTTTTTT
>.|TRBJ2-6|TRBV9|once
CASSVADSGANVLTF
TGTGCCAGCAGCGTAGCGGACTCTGGGGCCAACGTCCTGACTTTC
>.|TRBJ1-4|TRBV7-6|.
CASRAGGGLEKLFF
TGTGCCAGCAGGGCCGGAGGGGGGCTTGAAAAACTGTTTTTT
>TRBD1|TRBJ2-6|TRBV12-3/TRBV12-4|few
CASSYRDRVSGANVLTF
TGTGCCAGCAGCTACCGGGACAGAGTCTCTGGGGCCAACGTCCTGACTTTC
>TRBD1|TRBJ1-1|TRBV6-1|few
CASILTGGAEAFF
TGTGCCAGCATTCTTACAGGGGGGGCTGAAGCTTTCTTT
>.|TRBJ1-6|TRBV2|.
CASTLDSSYNSPLHF
TGTGCCAGCACACTAGACAGCTCCTATAATTCACCCCTCCACTTT
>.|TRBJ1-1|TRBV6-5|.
CASSYSRARATEAFF
TGTGCCAGCAGTTACTCGAGGGCCAGGGCCACTGAAGCTTTCTTT